Presented here are 27 T cell receptor beta chains from one specimen sequenced in a study of T cell responses to AZD1222 COVID-19 vaccine. The table came from immunoSEQ multiplex PCR; TCRdb's copy has only in-frame clones and leaves some out. This table holds about 100,000 clones, about 83% found once. Sequencing was performed on peripheral blood, taken on day 0 of AZD1222 vaccination. These receptors were obtained from an adult in good health.

The genes are TRBV6-1 and TRBJ1-2, with D possibly TRBD1 on 5 matching bases. Trimming pared 2 bases from V and 2 bases from J, leaving 6 bases between. Germline-derived CDR1 and CDR2 are MNHNS and SASEGT. CDR3 length: 13 amino acids. CDR3 bases: TGTGCCAGCAGTGAAAACAGGAACTATGGCTACACCTTC. This encodes CASSENRNYGYTF.

This chain connects TRBV12-3 or TRBV12-4 to TRBJ1-1; 7 nucleotides agree with TRBD1. The junction had 9 bases not matched to a gene; V was cut back by 5 bases and J by 9 bases. The CDR3 loop spans 13 amino acids. Here the CDR3 DNA reads TGTGCCAGCAGTGGGCGACAGGGTTTCCAAGCTTTCTTT. Its translation is CASSGRQGFQAFF.

The chain is built from TRBV5-4 and TRBJ1-5, with D tentatively TRBD1 (6 bases). The V gene's germline CDR1 is SGHNT and CDR2 YYREEE (reference sequence). The CDR3 has 15 residues. V was shortened by 1 base and J by 6 bases, with 14 bases between the two germline ends. CDR3 nucleotides: TGTGCCAGCAGCTTGAGGGGGACCGTCCCTCAGCCCCAGCATTTT. It yields the protein CASSLRGTVPQPQHF. Together with reference TRBV5-4 and TRBJ1-5, the CDR3 gives the full variable domain: ETGVTQSPTHLIKTRGQQVTLRCSSQSGHNTVSWYQQALGQGPQFIFQYYREEENGRGNFPPRFSGLQFPNYSSELNVNALELDDSALYLCASSLRGTVPQPQHFGDGTRLSIL.

V and J are TRBV29-1 and TRBJ1-1; D is ambiguous. Germline V gene data show CDR1 as SQVTM and CDR2 as ANQGSEA. The V end was cut by 1 base, the J end by 8 bases, with 8 bases between. The CDR3 has 11 residues. CDR3 region: CSVEGAAEAFF. In nucleotides, the CDR3 is TGCAGCGTTGAAGGGGCAGCGGAAGCTTTCTTT.

This rearrangement joins TRBV5-1 to TRBJ2-2; D uncertain. The CDR3 loop spans 12 amino acids. The ends were cut back, 2 bases at V and 7 bases at J, with 6 bases in the middle. The germline gives CDR1 SGHRS, CDR2 YFSETQ. The CDR3 reads CASSFSDGELFF. The CDR3 DNA reads as TGCGCCAGCAGCTTTAGTGACGGGGAGCTGTTTTTT.

The gene calls are TRBV18 and TRBJ2-7, with D perhaps matching TRBD1 (6 bases). V was cut by 8 bases and J by 2 bases, with 16 bases left in between. The CDR3 spans 14 residues. The germline V gene has CDR1 KGHSH and CDR2 LQKENI. Here the CDR3 DNA reads TGTGCCAGCACGCCCGACAGGTCCCCCTACGAGCAGTACTTC. It codes for CASTPDRSPYEQYF.

The chain has TRBV5-8 and TRBJ2-5; 11 bases fit TRBD2. The CDR3 length is 14 residues. With V trimmed by 4 bases and J by 5 bases, 4 bases remained unmatched. Germline values: CDR1 SGHTS, CDR2 YDEGEE. CDR3 coding DNA: TGTGCCAGCAGCATCATAGCGGGGGGGGAGACCCAGTACTTC. Its translation: CASSIIAGGETQYF.

CDR3 sequence reads: CASSSGATAYEQYF. The DNA of the CDR3 is TGTGCCAGCTCTTCAGGGGCTACAGCCTACGAGCAGTACTTC. The chain joins TRBV18 to TRBJ2-7; D perhaps matches TRBD1 (6 bases). The CDR3 sequence is 14 residues long. Trimming removed 6 bases from V and 2 bases from J, with 14 bases in between. CDR1 and CDR2 from the germline V gene are KGHSH and LQKENI.

J is TRBJ1-5 and V is TRBV6-5; the match to TRBD1 covers 11 bases. The CDR3 is 16 residues long. CDR1 is MNHEY, CDR2 SVGAGI, per germline. The trim removed 3 bases at V and 7 bases at J, leaving 8 bases unmatched. The CDR3 here is CASSYMGQGVRQPQHF. The DNA for the CDR3 is TGTGCCAGCAGTTATATGGGACAGGGGGTACGCCAGCCCCAGCATTTT.

The chain carries TRBV7-2 and TRBJ2-7; 10 bases are a match to TRBD2. There are 15 residues in the CDR3. Trimming took 4 bases from V and 5 from J; bases not matched to a gene: 8. Germline-derived CDR1 and CDR2 are SGHTA and FQGNSA. Here the CDR3 reads CASSSRAGGRDEQYF. The CDR3 DNA reads TGTGCCAGCAGCTCACGAGCGGGGGGGAGGGACGAGCAGTACTTC. The full variable domain, its missing parts supplied by reference TRBV7-2 and TRBJ2-7, is GAGVSQSPSNKVTEKGKDVELRCDPISGHTALYWYRQSLGQGLEFLIYFQGNSAPDKSGLPSDRFSAERTGGSVSTLTIQRTQQEDSAVYLCASSSRAGGRDEQYFGPGTRLTVT.

This chain links TRBV4-1 with TRBJ2-7; 9 bases line up with TRBD1. CDR3 length: 14 residues. Germline CDR1 reads MGHRA; CDR2 reads YSYEKL. After removal of 6 bases from V and 1 base from J, the junction contained 4 bases not matched to a gene. The CDR3 sequence is CASSIGQGSYEQYF. CDR3 DNA sequence: TGCGCCAGCAGTATTGGACAGGGGTCCTACGAGCAGTACTTC.

The gene calls are TRBV19 and TRBJ1-4, with D possibly TRBD1 on 5 matching bases. The V end lost 9 bases, the J end lost 2 bases, and 13 bases lay between the germline ends. CDR1 LNHDA and CDR2 SQIVND come from the germline V gene (reference sequence). The CDR3 has 14 amino acids. This CDR3 reads CASSAAGTNEKLFF. The CDR3 nucleotides read TGTGCCAGCTCAGCGGCAGGGACTAATGAAAAACTGTTTTTT.

The chain employs TRBV5-8 and TRBJ1-5, with D possibly TRBD1 on 6 matching bases. V lost 0 bases, J lost 0 bases, and 10 bases lay in between. From germline, CDR1 is SGHTS and CDR2 YDEGEE. CDR3 length: 16 residues. CDR3: CASSLAGGYSNQPQHF. The CDR3 bases are TGTGCCAGCAGCTTGGCCGGGGGCTATAGCAATCAGCCCCAGCATTTT.

The J gene is TRBJ2-3, the V gene TRBV6-5, with D uncertain. Trimming stripped 2 bases from V and 12 bases from J, with 12 bases between. Germline CDR1 reads MNHEY; CDR2 reads SVGAGI. The CDR3 has 12 amino acids. This CDR3 reads CASSYEGTTQYF. As DNA, the CDR3 is TGTGCCAGCAGTTACGAAGGCACTACCCAGTATTTT.

The chain links TRBV28 to TRBJ2-7; unclear D gene. CDR3 length: 16 amino acids. Germline CDR1 and CDR2: MDHEN and SYDVKM. V lost 5 bases and J 2 bases, leaving 19 bases between the germline ends. CDR3 in DNA: TGTGCCAGCAGTCCCTCTTCGGACCCGGGCGCCTACGAGCAGTACTTC. Encoded protein: CASSPSSDPGAYEQYF. Complete variable domain (other parts from reference TRBV28 and TRBJ2-7): DVKVTQSSRYLVKRTGEKVFLECVQDMDHENMFWYRQDPGLGLRLIYFSYDVKMKEKGDIPEGYSVSREKKERFSLILESASTNQTSMYLCASSPSSDPGAYEQYFGPGTRLTVT.

This clone was recorded only once. The chain employs TRBV6-5 and TRBJ2-7; D is perhaps TRBD1 (5 bases). The germline CDR1 and CDR2 sequences are MNHEY and SVGAGI. The length of the CDR3 is 14 residues. V was clipped by 3 bases and J by 2 bases, with 11 bases between them. This chain's CDR3 is CASSYRGPTYEQYF. The CDR3 bases are TGTGCCAGCAGTTATAGGGGCCCAACCTACGAGCAGTACTTC.

This clone was seen more than once but under ten times. Other nucleotide sequences from this sample produce the same CDR3. The genes are TRBV7-9 and TRBJ1-1; D remains unclear. The germline V gene has CDR1 SEHNR and CDR2 FQNEAQ (reference sequence). Trimming took off 1 base at V and 1 base at J, with 4 bases between the two ends. The CDR3 loop spans 13 amino acids. The CDR3 loop is CASSLEQNTEAFF. In DNA form, the CDR3 reads TGTGCCAGCAGCTTAGAACAGAACACTGAAGCTTTCTTT. Together with reference TRBV7-9 and TRBJ1-1, the CDR3 gives the full variable domain: DTGVSQNPRHKITKRGQNVTFRCDPISEHNRLYWYRQTLGQGPEFLTYFQNEAQLEKSRLLSDRFSAERPKGSFSTLEIQRTEQGDSAMYLCASSLEQNTEAFFGQGTRLTVV.

J is TRBJ1-1 and V is TRBV6-2 or TRBV6-3, with a tentative D call TRBD1 (5 bases). Trimming removed 5 bases from V and 4 bases from J, with 14 bases in between. Germline CDR1 is MNHEY and CDR2 is SVGEGT. The length of the CDR3 is 14 residues. The DNA for the CDR3 is TGTGCCAGCAGTCGGGGCCTGACAGCCACTGAAGCTTTCTTT. Its translation is CASSRGLTATEAFF.

A remark on this clone: The germline gene is not matched at one end of the junction; a read error may be the cause. J is TRBJ1-1 and V is TRBV7-8; D remains ambiguous. The CDR3 is made up of 12 amino acids. Germline V CDR1 and CDR2: SGHVS, FQNEAQ. In nucleotides, the CDR3 is TGTGCCAGCAGCCGCTCCGGTCGAGAGCGCCGTTTT. Its translation is CASSRSGRERRF.

The chain combines TRBV5-4 with TRBJ1-2; 9 bases map to TRBD1. From germline, CDR1 is SGHNT and CDR2 YYREEE (reference sequence). J was trimmed by 2 bases and V by 1 base; bases with no gene match: 3. The CDR3 consists of 15 residues. CDR3 bases: TGTGCCAGCAGCTTGCGACAGGGGGACAACTATGGCTACACCTTC. Amino acids: CASSLRQGDNYGYTF.

This chain uses TRBV24-1 with TRBJ1-3; D is uncertain. Germline assignment: CDR1 KGHDR and CDR2 SFDVKD. V was pared by 4 bases and J by 4 bases, with 13 bases between. CDR3 length equals 15 residues. The DNA for the CDR3 is TGTGCCACCAGTGAATCGGGCAATTTGGGAAACACCATATATTTT. Its translation: CATSESGNLGNTIYF.

The gene calls are TRBV19 and TRBJ1-5; D is perhaps TRBD1 (5 bases). CDR3 length: 15 residues. V was cut by 5 bases and J by 9 bases, with 20 bases left in between. Germline V gives CDR1 LNHDA, CDR2 SQIVND (reference sequence). The CDR3 protein is CASSVRTRQVGPQHF. As DNA, the CDR3 is TGTGCCAGTAGTGTCAGGACACGCCAGGTTGGGCCCCAGCATTTT.

This chain connects TRBV3-1 (or the pseudogene TRBV3-2) to TRBJ1-4; 7 nucleotides align to TRBD1. Trimming cost V 1 base and J 7 bases; bases outside gene matches: 3. The CDR3 is made up of 14 amino acids. Germline V gene lookup returns CDR1 LGHDT and CDR2 YNNKEL (reference sequence). DNA of the CDR3: TGTGCCAGCAGCCAAGTCAGGGGGGTTGAAAAACTGTTTTTT. Its protein is CASSQVRGVEKLFF.

The chain employs TRBV4-1 and TRBJ2-7; TRBD2 is a possible D gene (7 bases). V lost 4 bases to trimming and J lost 6 bases, with 19 bases between them. This CDR3 is built from 15 residues. Per germline, CDR1 MGHRA and CDR2 YSYEKL. The CDR3 nucleotides are TGCGCCAGCAGCCCGGCCCGGGGGGCGGGCGTCGAGCAGTACTTC. Its protein is CASSPARGAGVEQYF.

This clone showed up just a few times. V usage is TRBV11-2 and J usage is TRBJ2-5; 7 positions agree with TRBD1. The CDR3 consists of 17 residues. The V segment lost 5 bases and the J segment 2 bases; nucleotides outside the gene matches: 14. Germline V gene lookup returns CDR1 SGHAT and CDR2 FQNNGV. The CDR3 DNA follows: TGTGCCAGCAGCCCCCACAGGGGTCGTGGGACACAAGAGACCCAGTACTTC. Translation gives CASSPHRGRGTQETQYF. Using reference TRBV11-2 and TRBJ2-5 for the parts outside the CDR3, the full variable domain is EAGVAQSPRYKIIEKRQSVAFWCNPISGHATLYWYQQILGQGPKLLIQFQNNGVVDDSQLPKDRFSAERLKGVDSTLKIQPAKLEDSAVYLCASSPHRGRGTQETQYFGPGTRLLVL.

The chain carries TRBV5-6 and TRBJ1-1; D is possibly TRBD1 (6 bases). This CDR3 is 15 amino acids long. CDR1 and CDR2 (germline): SGHDT, YYEEEE. Trimming left V 3 bases short and J 1 base short, with 13 bases between. The CDR3 is CASSSPLDRNTEAFF. The CDR3, as DNA: TGTGCCAGCAGCTCGCCACTGGACAGGAACACTGAAGCTTTCTTT.

This rearrangement joins TRBV28 to TRBJ1-6; D remains unclear. Trimming pared 8 bases from V and 10 bases from J, leaving 9 bases between. The CDR3 covers 11 residues. CDR1 is MDHEN, CDR2 SYDVKM, per germline. CDR3 sequence (DNA): TGTGCCAGCGCAGGTTTATCACCCCTCCACTTT. Amino acids: CASAGLSPLHF. The full variable domain, its missing parts supplied by reference TRBV28 and TRBJ1-6, is DVKVTQSSRYLVKRTGEKVFLECVQDMDHENMFWYRQDPGLGLRLIYFSYDVKMKEKGDIPEGYSVSREKKERFSLILESASTNQTSMYLCASAGLSPLHFGNGTRLTVT.